This T cell receptor beta chain comes out of a study of regulatory T cells in long-lasting Graves disease. General study points: Compared with new cases, persistent Graves' patients showed reduced TCR diversity.

Arm-PCR of CDR3 regions with iRepertoire HTBI primers generated TCR beta libraries. In the authors' methods: Among the samples, 60 to 65 TRBV and 13 to 15 TRBJ segments were identified. TCRdb re-derived calls from the multiplex PCR reads in MiXCR, one entry per CDR3 protein. These V and J calls rely on TCRdb rather than the paper's analysis. Of about 430,000 distinct CDR3 sequences detected, roughly a fifth appear once; the ten largest clones hold 14%. This clonotype has ten or more counts. What it binds is unknown. Time point reported: persistent/refractory GD, antithyroid drugs over 5 years with positive TRAb. Extracted PBMC RNA gave rise to the TCR library. The patients included were those that came from an endocrinology department in Xi'an, China. V trimming: 1 base; J trimming: 1 base; junction bases outside the gene matches: 5. The germline gives CDR1 PRHDT, CDR2 FYEKMQ (reference sequence). The CDR3 totals 16 residues.

This chain links TRBV13 with TRBJ1-1; 8 bases map to TRBD1. The material sequenced was peripheral blood mononuclear cells (PBMCs), taken when the disease was refractory, from a patient treated with antithyroid drugs. This receptor was obtained from a female donor with Graves disease. The CDR3 loop reads CASSLAGGQGNTEAFF. The CDR3 DNA follows: TGTGCCAGCAGCTTAGCCGGTGGACAGGGGAACACTGAAGCTTTCTTT.